These T cell receptor beta chains were read from a single sample in a study of cytomegalovirus exposure and HLA in healthy donors. TCRdb's copy holds only in-frame clones and misses some; the assay was immunoSEQ multiplex PCR. The sample carries 100,000 to 150,000 clones, roughly 10% recorded once. Sample: PBMCs. The receptors were sampled from a woman between 18 and 29 years old in good health and CMV-seropositive. Both conserved end residues are part of each CDR3. D genes are given only for firm matches. Rows give clone size only sometimes, using once, few, many, or a class for an expanded clone.

J	D	V	size	DNA	CDR3
TRBJ1-5	TRBD1	TRBV9	few	TGTGCCAGCAGCTCCTCCGGGACAGGGCATCAGCCCCAGCATTTT	CASSSSGTGHQPQHF
TRBJ2-5	.	TRBV5-6	.	TGTGCCAGCAGCTTGGATAGCGTACAGCAGTACTTC	CASSLDSVQQYF
TRBJ1-5	.	TRBV6-1	.	TGTGCCAGCAGTGAGACGGGTTATAGCAATCAGCCCCAGCATTTT	CASSETGYSNQPQHF
TRBJ1-1	.	TRBV19	.	TGTGCCAGTAGTATATACAGGGCGGGCACTGAAGCTTTCTTT	CASSIYRAGTEAFF
TRBJ2-1	.	TRBV2	.	TGTGCCAGCAGCAACTTAGAGCAGTTCTTC	CASSNLEQFF
TRBJ1-1	.	TRBV29-1	few	TGCAGCGGTATAGGGGTTACGAACACTGAAGCTTTCTTT	CSGIGVTNTEAFF
TRBJ2-7	TRBD2	TRBV27	few	TGTGCCAGCAGTCTAACAACCGGGACTAGCGGCTACGAGCAGTACTTC	CASSLTTGTSGYEQYF
TRBJ2-1	TRBD2	TRBV28	few	TGTGCCAGCAGTCTGGGACTAGCGGGAGGGGGCGATGAGCAGTTCTTC	CASSLGLAGGGDEQFF
TRBJ2-2	.	TRBV27	.	TGTGCCAGCAGTGGGCCCGCGGGGAGGGGGGAGCTGTTTTTT	CASSGPAGRGELFF
TRBJ2-7	TRBD2	TRBV6-6	.	TGTGCCAGCAGTCCTCTCGGGAGGTGGGACGAGCAGTACTTC	CASSPLGRWDEQYF
TRBJ1-1	TRBD1	TRBV5-1	few	TGCGCCAGCAGCTCACCTGGACAGGGCGGCGCTTTCTTT	CASSSPGQGGAFF
TRBJ1-2	.	TRBV5-1	.	TGCGCCAGCCGGATGGCTGGGGAGTTGCACTATGGCTACACCTTC	CASRMAGELHYGYTF
TRBJ1-2	TRBD1	TRBV30	few	TGTGCCTGGAGCGAGTCGGAGACAGGGGCTGGCTACACCTTC	CAWSESETGAGYTF
TRBJ2-7	TRBD2	TRBV7-9	few	TGTGCCAGCATCGGACCCGGACTAGCGGGAGGGTACGAGCAGTACTTC	CASIGPGLAGGYEQYF
TRBJ1-1	TRBD1	TRBV5-1	.	TGCGCCAGCTCCTCGACGGGACAGCTAGTTTATCAGAACACTGAAGCTTTCTTT	CASSSTGQLVYQNTEAFF
TRBJ1-5	.	TRBV18	.	TGTGCCAGCTCACCTACGGGAAGTGGTGAGCCCCAGCATTTT	CASSPTGSGEPQHF
TRBJ2-5	TRBD1	TRBV28	.	TGTGCCAGCCGAACAGGGGGCGCAGTGGAGACCCAGTACTTC	CASRTGGAVETQYF
TRBJ2-3	.	TRBV5-1	.	TGCGCCAGCAGCTTACGGGTTTCTGGCACAGATACGCAGTATTTT	CASSLRVSGTDTQYF
TRBJ1-1	.	TRBV29-1	.	TGCAGCGTGGGGGCGCGGGAGCGGGCTTTCTTT	CSVGARERAFF